Below, 22 T cell receptor beta chains from the same sample are listed, as sequenced in a study of cytomegalovirus exposure and HLA in healthy donors. The PCR was carried out with 60 Vbeta primers and 13 Jbeta primers. Method: immunoSEQ multiplex PCR; TCRdb's copy keeps in-frame clones and lacks some. The sample includes under 200,000 clones, roughly two thirds seen only once; the top ten take about 2.5%. The specimen was PBMCs. Every receptor here comes from a woman aged 40 to 55 in good health and CMV-seropositive.

This clone appeared once. The chain joins TRBV2 to TRBJ2-3, with 11 bases aligning to TRBD1. V dropped 5 bases and J dropped 5; count of bases not matched to a gene: 6. Germline assignment: CDR1 SNHLY and CDR2 FYNNEI. CDR3 length: 15 amino acids. The CDR3 is CASSPDRGHVDTQYF. As DNA, the CDR3 is TGTGCCAGCAGTCCGGACAGGGGGCACGTAGATACGCAGTATTTT.

The gene calls are TRBV7-6 and TRBJ2-1, with 7 nucleotides matching TRBD1. The CDR3 contains 18 residues. Germline CDR1 reads SGHVS; CDR2 reads FNYEAQ. V dropped 3 bases and J dropped 1; count of bases not matched to a gene: 12. Here the CDR3 reads CASSFGGRGTYSYNEQFF. The CDR3 DNA reads TGTGCCAGCAGCTTTGGGGGCAGGGGGACCTATTCCTACAATGAGCAGTTCTTC.

A remark on this clone: One junction end disagrees with the germline gene, perhaps due to a read error. V gene TRBV27 combines with J gene TRBJ1-6; 8 bases agree with TRBD1. There are 14 residues in the CDR3. CDR1 and CDR2 (germline): MNHEY, SMNVEV (reference sequence). The CDR3 region has the DNA TGTGCCAGCGCCCGGGACAGGATCAATTCACCCCTCAACTTT. This gives the protein CASARDRINSPLNF.

J is TRBJ2-5 and V is TRBV7-2, with 9 bases matching TRBD1. The germline V gene encodes CDR1 SGHTA and CDR2 FQGNSA. The CDR3 runs 15 residues. J was trimmed by 4 bases and V by 1 base; bases with no gene match: 4. The CDR3 sequence is CASSLGQGGLETQYF. Written as DNA, the CDR3 is TGTGCCAGCAGCTTAGGACAGGGGGGCTTAGAGACCCAGTACTTC. Complete variable domain (other parts from reference TRBV7-2 and TRBJ2-5): GAGVSQSPSNKVTEKGKDVELRCDPISGHTALYWYRQSLGQGLEFLIYFQGNSAPDKSGLPSDRFSAERTGGSVSTLTIQRTQQEDSAVYLCASSLGQGGLETQYFGPGTRLLVL.

The CDR3: CASSHRLATSLEQYF. CDR3 nucleotides: TGCGCCAGCAGCCACCGACTAGCAACAAGCCTCGAGCAGTACTTC. The chain uses TRBV4-1 and TRBJ2-7, with 7 bases fitting TRBD2. CDR1 is MGHRA, CDR2 YSYEKL, per germline. CDR3 length: 15 amino acids. V lost 3 bases, J lost 6 bases, and 11 bases stayed unmatched.

The chain is built from TRBV4-2 and TRBJ2-7, with 8 bases identical to TRBD1. This CDR3 spans 14 amino acids. V shed 5 bases, J shed 6 bases, and the junction held 9 bases outside the gene matches. CDR1 and CDR2 from the germline V gene are LGHNA and YNFKEQ. CDR3 DNA: TGTGCCAGCAGCTCCTCGACAGGGGTGATCGAGCAGTACTTC. It codes for CASSSSTGVIEQYF.

The gene calls are TRBV2 and TRBJ2-1; TRBD2 agrees at 14 bases. Germline V gene data show CDR1 as SNHLY and CDR2 as FYNNEI. With 5 bases clipped from V and 0 bases from J, the junction kept 6 bases outside the gene matches. The CDR3 loop spans 18 amino acids. The CDR3, as DNA: TGTGCCAGCAGTCGACTAGCGGGAGGGCTACGCTCCTACAATGAGCAGTTCTTC. Residues: CASSRLAGGLRSYNEQFF.

This chain links TRBV29-1 with TRBJ1-4, with D possibly TRBD1 on 6 matching bases. With 7 bases removed from V and 10 bases from J, the gap between germline ends came to 25 bases. Looked up from germline, CDR1 is SQVTM and CDR2 is ANQGSEA. The CDR3 length is 15 residues. The CDR3 DNA is TGCAGCGCAGCGGCTGACAGGACTGATTTGGGAAAACTGTTTTTT. It yields the protein CSAAADRTDLGKLFF.

The chain is built from TRBV28 and TRBJ1-2; 8 nucleotides match TRBD1. The ends lost 5 bases at V and 8 bases at J; junction bases unmatched: 7. The V gene's germline CDR1 is MDHEN and CDR2 SYDVKM. This CDR3 is built from 13 residues. The CDR3 here is CASSTRGLWGYTF. The CDR3 DNA follows: TGTGCCAGCAGTACCAGGGGGCTTTGGGGCTACACCTTC.

The chain couples TRBV23-1 to TRBJ2-5; 7 nucleotides align to TRBD1. TRBV23-1 is placed among ORFs of uncertain function. The V gene end was trimmed by 6 bases and the J gene end by 3 bases; junction bases not matched to a gene: 4. The length of the CDR3 is 13 residues. The CDR3 DNA follows: TGCGCCAGCAGGGGAACAGGGGAAGAGACCCAGTACTTC. Its translation is CASRGTGEETQYF.

The chain uses TRBV10-3 and TRBJ2-7, with 15 bases identical to TRBD2. V was pared by 6 bases and J by 1 base, with 4 bases of the junction left unmatched. CDR1 and CDR2 (germline): ENHRY, SYGVKD. The CDR3 covers 16 residues. CDR3 region: CAIRGTSGGNSYEQYF. The CDR3 DNA is TGTGCCATCAGGGGGACTAGCGGGGGGAATTCCTACGAGCAGTACTTC.

The chain couples TRBV27 to TRBJ2-7, with 12 positions matching TRBD2. The CDR3 is made up of 16 amino acids. Unmatched junction bases numbered 9, after V lost 5 bases and J lost 4 bases. Germline CDR1 is MNHEY and CDR2 is SMNVEV (reference sequence). The CDR3 nucleotides read TGTGCCAGCAGTCCTCCGACTAGCGGGAGTTCGTACGAGCAGTACTTC. This codes for CASSPPTSGSSYEQYF.

V and J are TRBV4-1 and TRBJ2-5, with D tentatively TRBD2 (6 bases). V lost 4 bases, J lost 6 bases, and 15 bases lay in between. CDR3 size: 14 residues. Germline values: CDR1 MGHRA, CDR2 YSYEKL. In nucleotides, the CDR3 is TGCGCCAGCAGCCCCGAAGGAGGGTGGAAGACCCAGTACTTC. Protein sequence: CASSPEGGWKTQYF.

The chain employs TRBV28 and TRBJ2-3; 7 bases are shared with TRBD2. Trimming at V came to 8 bases and at J to 8 bases, leaving 10 bases not matched to a gene. The CDR3 runs 13 residues. The germline V gene has CDR1 MDHEN and CDR2 SYDVKM. The CDR3 sequence: CASALREAGTQYF. DNA of the CDR3: TGTGCCAGCGCCCTCCGGGAGGCAGGTACGCAGTATTTT.

V is TRBV7-2 and J is TRBJ2-7, with 9 bases that match TRBD2. Germline assignment: CDR1 SGHTA and CDR2 FQGNSA. Unmatched junction bases numbered 3, after V lost 3 bases and J lost 0 bases. The CDR3 loop spans 15 amino acids. CDR3 sequence reads: CASSFGLAISYEQYF. Written as DNA, the CDR3 is TGTGCCAGCAGCTTTGGACTAGCGATCTCCTACGAGCAGTACTTC.

The chain couples TRBV7-2 to TRBJ2-2; 9 bases align to TRBD2. CDR1 and CDR2 from the germline V gene are SGHTA and FQGNSA. The CDR3 has 19 residues. V dropped 5 bases and J dropped 0; count of bases not matched to a gene: 13. CDR3 nucleotides: TGTGCCAGCAGCCAGAGTCCAGCGGGGGGCCGTACGAACACCGGGGAGCTGTTTTTT. This sequence encodes CASSQSPAGGRTNTGELFF.

This rearrangement joins TRBV7-6 to TRBJ2-1; 10 bases match TRBD2. V gave up 1 base and J gave up 0 bases; unmatched junction bases: 6. Germline CDR1 reads SGHVS; CDR2 reads FNYEAQ. The length of the CDR3 is 18 residues. Here the CDR3 DNA reads TGTGCCAGCAGCTTAGGCTGGACTAGCGGTTTCTCCTACAATGAGCAGTTCTTC. Its translation is CASSLGWTSGFSYNEQFF.

This clone showed up just a few times. V gene TRBV6-5 combines with J gene TRBJ2-3, with TRBD1 identical over 7 bases. V trimming: 6 bases; J trimming: 2 bases; junction bases outside the gene matches: 5. Germline V gene sequence: CDR1 MNHEY, CDR2 SVGAGI. CDR3 length: 14 residues. CDR3 coding DNA: TGTGCCAGCAGGAGAGGGGGCGCCACAGATACGCAGTATTTT. It is translated as CASRRGGATDTQYF.

The chain has TRBV28 and TRBJ1-2; D is perhaps TRBD1 (6 bases). Germline CDR1 reads MDHEN; CDR2 reads SYDVKM. V dropped 4 bases and J dropped 8 bases, with 23 bases sitting between them. The length of the CDR3 is 16 residues. CDR3 sequence reads: CASSYETTGRGSGYTF. CDR3 nucleotides: TGTGCCAGCAGTTATGAGACTACAGGGAGGGGGTCGGGCTACACCTTC.

This clone showed up just a few times. The chain uses TRBV9 and TRBJ1-2; D ambiguous. Germline assignment: CDR1 SGDLS and CDR2 YYNGEE. This CDR3 region has 15 residues. V was cut by 3 bases and J by 0 bases, with 12 bases left in between. CDR3 in amino acids: CASSAWEGSNYGYTF. CDR3 sequence (DNA): TGTGCCAGCAGCGCGTGGGAGGGATCTAACTATGGCTACACCTTC.

The CDR3 loop reads CASSFPAGEKNIQYF. The CDR3 DNA sequence: TGTGCCAGCAGCTTCCCAGCGGGAGAGAAAAACATTCAGTACTTC. This rearrangement joins TRBV7-9 to TRBJ2-4; 8 bases are shared with TRBD2. This CDR3 is built from 15 residues. CDR1 is SEHNR, CDR2 FQNEAQ, per germline (reference sequence). Trimming removed 3 bases from V and 4 bases from J; junction bases left unmatched: 5.

The V and J genes are TRBV28 and TRBJ2-2; D gene ambiguous. The CDR3 sequence is 14 residues long. Germline V gene lookup returns CDR1 MDHEN and CDR2 SYDVKM. V was shortened by 1 base and J by 0 bases, with 3 bases between the two germline ends. This chain's CDR3 is CASSLYTNTGELFF. CDR3 DNA: TGTGCCAGCAGTTTATACACGAACACCGGGGAGCTGTTTTTT.